The T cell receptor beta chain described here comes from a study of fetal regulatory T cell absence and autoimmunity. Generated by immunoSEQ multiplex PCR, the TCRdb table keeps only in-frame clones and is missing some. The sample consists of 85,000 to 100,000 clones, around 72% of them appearing once. Germline CDR1 reads MNHNS; CDR2 reads SASEGT. The CDR3 consists of 14 residues. The V gene lost 10 bases and the J gene lost 3 bases, with 17 bases spanning the gap. This chain uses TRBV6-1 with TRBJ2-3, with a possible D match to TRBD2 (5 bases). The material sequenced was pancreas tissue. The receptor comes from a male donor with IPEX syndrome. The CDR3 protein is CATIYLAATDTQYF. CDR3 nucleotide sequence: TGTGCCACCATTTACCTAGCTGCGACAGATACGCAGTATTTT.